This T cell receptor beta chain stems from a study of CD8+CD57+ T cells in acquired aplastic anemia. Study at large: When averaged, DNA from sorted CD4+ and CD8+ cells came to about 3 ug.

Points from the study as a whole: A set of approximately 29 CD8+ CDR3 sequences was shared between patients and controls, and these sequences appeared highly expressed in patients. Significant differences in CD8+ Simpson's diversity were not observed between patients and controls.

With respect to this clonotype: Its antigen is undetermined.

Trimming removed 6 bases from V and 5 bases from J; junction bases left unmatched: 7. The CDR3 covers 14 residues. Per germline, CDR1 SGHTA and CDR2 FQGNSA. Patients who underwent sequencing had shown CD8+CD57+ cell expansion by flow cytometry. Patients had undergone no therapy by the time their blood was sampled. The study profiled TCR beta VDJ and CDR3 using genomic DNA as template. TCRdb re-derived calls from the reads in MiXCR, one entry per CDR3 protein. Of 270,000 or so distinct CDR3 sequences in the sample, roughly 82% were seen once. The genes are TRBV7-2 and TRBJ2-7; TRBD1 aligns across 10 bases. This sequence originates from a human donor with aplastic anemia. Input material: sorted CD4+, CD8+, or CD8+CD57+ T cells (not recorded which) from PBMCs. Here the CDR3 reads CASSDGTGANEQYF. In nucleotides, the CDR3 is TGTGCCAGCAGTGACGGGACAGGGGCGAACGAGCAGTACTTC.